Below, 19 T cell receptor beta chains from the same sample are listed, as sequenced in a study of blood T cell repertoires in COVID-19. This table comes from immunoSEQ multiplex PCR, and its TCRdb copy is limited to in-frame clones, with some not included. The sample includes approximately 200,000 clones, approximately 84% of them seen just once. Sequenced material: PBMCs or T cells enriched from blood (not recorded which). These receptor sequences come from a woman aged 25 to 39 who had recovered from COVID-19.

This clone occurred a few times. The CDR3 is CASSFQENYGYTF. CDR3 sequence (DNA): TGTGCCAGCTCATTTCAAGAGAACTATGGCTACACCTTC. The chain combines TRBV18 with TRBJ1-2; no definite D call. The CDR3 has 13 residues. Germline V CDR1 and CDR2: KGHSH, LQKENI. Trimming cost V 5 bases and J 2 bases, with 9 bases left between them. Looking up the rest from reference TRBV18 and TRBJ1-2 gives the full variable domain: NAGVMQNPRHLVRRRGQEARLRCSPMKGHSHVYWYRQLPEEGLKFMVYLQKENIIDESGMPKERFSAEFPKEGPSILRIQQVVRGDSAAYFCASSFQENYGYTFGSGTRLTVV.

V gene TRBV20-1 combines with J gene TRBJ2-1; 7 bases agree with TRBD1. Trimming removed 6 bases from V and 9 bases from J; junction bases left unmatched: 5. From germline, CDR1 is DFQATT and CDR2 SNEGSKA (reference sequence). This CDR3 has 11 amino acids. The CDR3 loop is CSATTGPEQFF. As DNA, the CDR3 is TGCAGTGCCACGACAGGGCCTGAGCAGTTCTTC.

The rearrangement uses TRBV19 and TRBJ1-6; 9 bases line up with TRBD1. This CDR3 comprises 15 residues. V trimming: 6 bases; J trimming: 6 bases; junction bases outside the gene matches: 6. Germline CDR1 reads LNHDA; CDR2 reads SQIVND (reference sequence). CDR3 sequence (DNA): TGTGCCAGTAGCAGACAGGGGGAGAGTAATTCACCCCTCCACTTT. It yields the protein CASSRQGESNSPLHF.

This chain uses TRBV15 with TRBJ1-2, with 8 bases lining up with TRBD1. Germline V gene data show CDR1 as LNHNV and CDR2 as YYDKDF (reference sequence). Trimming cost V 5 bases and J 2 bases; bases outside gene matches: 13. The length of the CDR3 is 17 residues. In nucleotides, the CDR3 is TGTGCCACCAGCCCCCGGACAGGGACAAAAGTGAACTATGGCTACACCTTC. Encoded protein: CATSPRTGTKVNYGYTF.

Note on this clone: One junction end does not reproduce the germline sequence, and a read error may be involved. Here the CDR3 reads CASSVASGGASIF. The DNA for the CDR3 is TGTGCCAGCAGCGTAGCTAGCGGGGGGGCCTCCATCTTC. The genes are TRBV9 and TRBJ2-1; TRBD2 aligns across 12 bases. The germline CDR1 and CDR2 sequences are SGDLS and YYNGEE. The CDR3 length is 13 residues.

The rearrangement joins TRBV30 to TRBJ1-5, with TRBD1 matching 7 bases. Germline V lookup: CDR1 GTSNPN, CDR2 SVGIG (reference sequence). The CDR3 covers 14 residues. The trim removed 0 bases at V and 5 bases at J, leaving 4 bases unmatched. CDR3 nucleotides: TGTGCCTGGAGTGTACAAGGGGGCGATCAGCCCCAGCATTTT. It translates to CAWSVQGGDQPQHF. The full variable domain, rest sourced from reference TRBV30 and TRBJ1-5, is SQTIHQWPATLVQPVGSPLSLECTVEGTSNPNLYWYRQAAGRGLQLLFYSVGIGQISSEVPQNLSASRPQDRQFILSSKKLLLSDSGFYLCAWSVQGGDQPQHFGDGTRLSIL.

V is TRBV15 and J is TRBJ1-2; 12 bases align to TRBD1. The CDR3 consists of 18 residues. The V gene end was trimmed by 5 bases and the J gene end by 7 bases; junction bases not matched to a gene: 17. Looked up from germline, CDR1 is LNHNV and CDR2 is YYDKDF (reference sequence). As DNA, the CDR3 is TGTGCCACCAGCCCAAGGGGGGGACAGGGGGCGCTTCGTGGTGGCTACACCTTC. It codes for CATSPRGGQGALRGGYTF.

The chain has TRBV15 and TRBJ2-7; 8 nucleotides line up with TRBD1. CDR1 LNHNV and CDR2 YYDKDF come from the germline V gene (reference sequence). This CDR3 contains 17 residues. Trimming cost V 3 bases and J 1 base; bases outside gene matches: 11. CDR3 nucleotide sequence: TGTGCCACCAGCAGGGAAACGACTAGGACAGGGTCCTACGAGCAGTACTTC. Protein product: CATSRETTRTGSYEQYF.

The chain links TRBV5-1 to TRBJ2-1, with a tentative D call TRBD2 (6 bases). The CDR3 has 14 amino acids. V gave up 1 base and J gave up 3 bases, with 8 bases separating them. Looked up from germline, CDR1 is SGHRS and CDR2 is YFSETQ. The CDR3 DNA reads as TGCGCCAGCAGCTTGACTAGCCACTACAATGAGCAGTTCTTC. Translated: CASSLTSHYNEQFF. Full variable domain (remainder filled in from reference TRBV5-1 and TRBJ2-1): KAGVTQTPRYLIKTRGQQVTLSCSPISGHRSVSWYQQTPGQGLQFLFEYFSETQRNKGNFPGRFSGRQFSNSRSEMNVSTLELGDSALYLCASSLTSHYNEQFFGPGTRLTVL.

The V call is TRBV25-1, the J call TRBJ1-5; D possibly corresponds to TRBD1 (6 bases). V was pared by 8 bases and J by 3 bases, with 14 bases between. Germline-derived CDR1 and CDR2 are MGHDK and SYGVNS. This CDR3 spans 14 amino acids. The CDR3 spells CASQERGSNQPQHF. As DNA, the CDR3 is TGTGCCAGCCAAGAAAGGGGGTCCAATCAGCCCCAGCATTTT.

The chain joins TRBV5-6 to TRBJ1-1; D gene unclear. Trimming removed 3 bases at V and 4 bases at J, with 7 bases between. CDR1 and CDR2 from the germline V gene are SGHDT and YYEEEE. The CDR3 runs to 12 residues. CDR3: CASSSLPTEAFF. In nucleotides, the CDR3 is TGTGCCAGCAGCTCCCTCCCCACTGAAGCTTTCTTT.

The chain combines TRBV27 with TRBJ1-4; weak D call: TRBD1 (6 bases). V was cut by 5 bases and J by 2 bases, with 12 bases left in between. This CDR3 is built from 15 residues. Germline loops: CDR1 MNHEY, CDR2 SMNVEV (reference sequence). This CDR3 is CASSPLQGTNEKLFF. The CDR3 DNA is TGTGCCAGCAGTCCCTTACAGGGCACTAATGAAAAACTGTTTTTT.

The chain carries TRBV6-5 and TRBJ1-2; possibly TRBD1 for D (5 bases). V lost 3 bases, J lost 3 bases, and 8 bases lay in between. This CDR3 is 13 amino acids long. The germline CDR1 and CDR2 sequences are MNHEY and SVGAGI. The CDR3 spells CASSYPGDYGYTF. The CDR3 bases are TGTGCCAGCAGTTATCCGGGGGACTATGGCTACACCTTC.

This sequence joins TRBV5-4 and TRBJ2-3; TRBD2 matches 14 bases. The CDR3 has 17 amino acids. CDR1 and CDR2 (germline): SGHNT, YYREEE (reference sequence). Trimming removed 4 bases from V and 2 bases from J; junction bases left unmatched: 6. The CDR3 nucleotides read TGTGCCAGCAGCGACGGGACTAGCGGGAGAAACACAGATACGCAGTATTTT. As protein: CASSDGTSGRNTDTQYF.

This sequence joins TRBV5-6 and TRBJ1-5; maybe TRBD1 (5 bases). Germline CDR1 is SGHDT and CDR2 is YYEEEE. Between the trimmed V and J ends, which lost 2 bases and 0 bases, there was a span of 15 bases. The CDR3 contains 17 residues. The CDR3 reads CASSLRGWGDSNQPQHF. CDR3 nucleotides: TGTGCCAGCAGCTTACGGGGCTGGGGGGATAGCAATCAGCCCCAGCATTTT.

The rearrangement uses TRBV6-1 and TRBJ1-5, with unresolved D. V was trimmed by 3 bases and J by 7 bases, leaving 13 bases between them. Germline V gene data show CDR1 as MNHNS and CDR2 as SASEGT. The CDR3 is made up of 14 amino acids. The CDR3 DNA reads TGTGCCAGCAGTGAGGGCGCTGTTAGGCAGCCCCAGCATTTT. It specifies CASSEGAVRQPQHF.

As regards this clone: Other DNA variants within this sample encode the same CDR3. The chain links TRBV19 to TRBJ1-5, with TRBD1 as a possible D gene (5 bases). The germline gives CDR1 LNHDA, CDR2 SQIVND (reference sequence). V was pared by 3 bases and J by 0 bases, with 9 bases between. CDR3 length equals 15 residues. The CDR3 reads CASSIGQNSNQPQHF. The CDR3, as DNA: TGTGCCAGTAGTATCGGACAAAATAGCAATCAGCCCCAGCATTTT.

The J gene is TRBJ1-4, the V gene TRBV27, with unresolved D. The germline CDR1 and CDR2 sequences are MNHEY and SMNVEV (reference sequence). This CDR3 region has 15 residues. V lost 2 bases and J lost 4, with 11 bases in between. In DNA form, the CDR3 reads TGTGCCAGCAGTTTACCAGCCCGGGGTAATGAAAAACTGTTTTTT. This codes for CASSLPARGNEKLFF.

This chain links TRBV24-1 with TRBJ1-2; the D is unclear. Germline V gives CDR1 KGHDR, CDR2 SFDVKD. CDR3 length: 14 amino acids. The V end was cut by 7 bases, the J end by 2 bases, with 13 bases between. CDR3 DNA: TGTGCCACCAGCCCCCCCCTGTTGAACTATGGCTACACCTTC. Its protein product is CATSPPLLNYGYTF.